This T cell receptor (beta chain) came from a study of control samples from healthy donors and cancer patients. The CDR3 is 16 residues long. Germline V gene data show CDR1 as SEHNR and CDR2 as FQNEAQ (reference sequence). Trimming pared 0 bases from V and 0 bases from J, leaving 8 bases between. The method was immunoSEQ multiplex PCR; TCRdb's version includes in-frame clones alone and lacks a portion of them. The sample contains fewer than 70,000 clones, 90% to 95% of which appear only once. Sequencing was done on a sample of blood. This sequence originates from a man aged 25-45 years in good health. The rearrangement uses TRBV7-9 and TRBJ1-4; maybe TRBD1 (6 bases). CDR3 coding DNA: TGTGCCAGCAGCTTAGCTGCAGGGGCAACTAATGAAAAACTGTTTTTT. Amino acid sequence: CASSLAAGATNEKLFF.